The sequence of this T cell receptor (beta chain) was determined in a study of blood T cell repertoires in COVID-19. This clone was counted between two and nine times. Under the authors' procedure: Amplification with reference gene primers provided the estimates of nucleated cell counts. Sequenced by immunoSEQ multiplex PCR; TCRdb stores in-frame clones only, minus some. V and J calls plus clone size are reproduced from that table; the DNA served to infer D and trimming. The sample shows about 280,000 clones, roughly 90% of them seen only once. The CDR3 is made up of 15 amino acids. Trimming took 0 bases from V and 4 from J, leaving 13 bases between them. Per germline, CDR1 SGHNT and CDR2 YYREEE (reference sequence).

This TCR was recovered from a man in his forties or fifties with acute or convalescent COVID-19. The genes are TRBV5-4 and TRBJ1-2; D uncertain. What was sequenced was peripheral blood. CDR3 protein: CASSLGTVEPYGYTF. The DNA of the CDR3 is TGTGCCAGCAGCTTGGGAACAGTCGAGCCCTATGGCTACACCTTC. Looking up the rest from reference TRBV5-4 and TRBJ1-2 gives the full variable domain: ETGVTQSPTHLIKTRGQQVTLRCSSQSGHNTVSWYQQALGQGPQFIFQYYREEENGRGNFPPRFSGLQFPNYSSELNVNALELDDSALYLCASSLGTVEPYGYTFGSGTRLTVV.